This T cell receptor beta chain was obtained from a study of molecular identifiers for immune sequencing clone quantification. This clonotype was picked up a small number of times. One entry per CDR3 protein results from TCRdb running MiXCR on the PCR reads. The profile shows over 600,000 distinct CDR3 sequences, 20% of them singletons. The CDR3 extends over 15 amino acids. Germline V CDR1 and CDR2: LNHDA, SQIVND (reference sequence). The V and J ends lost 9 bases and 3 bases, in that order; junction bases with no gene match: 9. Sequencing was done on a sample of naive CD8+ T cells from blood, with Jurkat cell RNA spiked in. Subset specified: FACS-sorted CD8+CD4-CCR7+CD45RA+ naive T cells. The genes are TRBV19 and TRBJ1-5; 9 bases map to TRBD1. This sequence originates from a human donor in good health. Some libraries in this study had Jurkat cell RNA spiked in. This CDR3 is CASGTGIGVNQPQHF. The CDR3 DNA sequence: TGTGCCAGCGGGACAGGGATCGGGGTCAATCAGCCCCAGCATTTT. Full variable domain (remainder filled in from reference TRBV19 and TRBJ1-5): DGGITQSPKYLFRKEGQNVTLSCEQNLNHDAMYWYRQDPGQGLRLIYYSQIVNDFQKGDIAEGYSVSREKKESFPLTVTSAQKNPTAFYLCASGTGIGVNQPQHFGDGTRLSIL.